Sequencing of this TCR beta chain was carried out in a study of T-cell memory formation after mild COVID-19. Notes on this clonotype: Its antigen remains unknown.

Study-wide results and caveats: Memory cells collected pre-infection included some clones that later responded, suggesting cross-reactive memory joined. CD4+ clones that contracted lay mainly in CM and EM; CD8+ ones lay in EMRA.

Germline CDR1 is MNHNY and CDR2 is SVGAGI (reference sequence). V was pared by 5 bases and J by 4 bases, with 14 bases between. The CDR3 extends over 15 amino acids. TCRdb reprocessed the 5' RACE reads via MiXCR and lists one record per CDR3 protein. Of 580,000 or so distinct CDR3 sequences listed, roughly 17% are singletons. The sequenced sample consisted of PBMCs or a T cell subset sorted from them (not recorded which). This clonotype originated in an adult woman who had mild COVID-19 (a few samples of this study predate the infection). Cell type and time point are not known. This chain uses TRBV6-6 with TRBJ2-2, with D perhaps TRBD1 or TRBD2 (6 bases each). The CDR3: CASSRQVGGTGELFF. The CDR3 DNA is TGTGCCAGCAGTCGACAGGTCGGGGGCACCGGGGAGCTGTTTTTT.